This TCR beta chain was recorded in a study of CD8+CD57+ T cells in acquired aplastic anemia. Overall study: Healthy donor CD4+ cell samples had a mean of about 11 million reads.

This CDR3 region has 15 residues. Germline CDR1 is SGHVS and CDR2 is FQNEAQ. V was clipped by 6 bases and J by 1 base; unmatched bases: 7. Genomic DNA was employed as the template in profiling TCR beta VDJ and CDR3. TCRdb reprocessed the reads with MiXCR, giving one entry per CDR3 protein. The sample has tens of thousands of distinct CDR3 sequences, approximately 45% seen once; the top ten hold approximately 62%. The chain links TRBV7-8 to TRBJ2-3; 7 positions agree with TRBD1. Sequenced material: sorted CD4+, CD8+, or CD8+CD57+ T cells (not recorded which) from PBMCs. This clonotype was sampled from a human donor in good health, serving as a control. CDR3 sequence reads: CASRFRGQGTDTQYF. CDR3 DNA sequence: TGTGCCAGCAGATTTCGAGGACAGGGCACAGATACGCAGTATTTT.